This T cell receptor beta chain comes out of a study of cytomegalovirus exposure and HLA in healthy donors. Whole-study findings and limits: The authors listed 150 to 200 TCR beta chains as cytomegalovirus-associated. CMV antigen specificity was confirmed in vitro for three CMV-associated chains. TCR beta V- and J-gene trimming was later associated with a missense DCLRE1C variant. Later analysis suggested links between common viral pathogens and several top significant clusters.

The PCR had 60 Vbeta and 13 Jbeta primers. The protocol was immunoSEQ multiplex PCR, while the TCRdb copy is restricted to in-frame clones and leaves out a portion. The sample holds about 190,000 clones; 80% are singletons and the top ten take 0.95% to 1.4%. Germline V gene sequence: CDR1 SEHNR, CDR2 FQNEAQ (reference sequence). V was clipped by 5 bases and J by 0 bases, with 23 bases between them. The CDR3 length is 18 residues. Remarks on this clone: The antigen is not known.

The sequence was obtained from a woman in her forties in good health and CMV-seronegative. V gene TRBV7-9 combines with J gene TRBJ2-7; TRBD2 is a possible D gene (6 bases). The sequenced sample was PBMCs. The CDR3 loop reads CASSPEGSWRVTSYEQYF. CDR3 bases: TGTGCCAGCAGCCCCGAGGGGTCGTGGAGGGTAACCTCCTACGAGCAGTACTTC.